This T cell receptor (beta chain) was captured in a study of T cell repertoires in cytomegalovirus infection. Across the study: Indicated by public TCR beta signatures were CMV infection and matching HLA type.

One entry per CDR3 protein results from TCRdb running MiXCR on the reads. The table shows approximately 180,000 distinct CDR3 sequences, with about 18% occurring only once. This CDR3 contains 13 residues. V trimming: 4 bases; J trimming: 11 bases; junction bases outside the gene matches: 8. The germline CDR1 and CDR2 sequences are DFQATT and SNEGSKA (reference sequence). Notes on the study in general: Predominance within the ex vivo response was attributable to HLA-C-restricted CMV-specific TCR beta clonotypes.

A remark on this clonotype: The target antigen is unknown.

The chain carries TRBV20-1 and TRBJ1-3; TRBD1 aligns across 10 bases. The sequencing sample was made of CD8+ T cells from PBMCs. The clonotype was recovered from a human donor in good health (CMV status not recorded). Some clones in this sample may be carry-over from other donors' samples. CDR3 sequence reads: CSATRDRGTSIYF. The CDR3 bases are TGCAGTGCTACTCGGGACAGGGGTACTTCCATATATTTT.